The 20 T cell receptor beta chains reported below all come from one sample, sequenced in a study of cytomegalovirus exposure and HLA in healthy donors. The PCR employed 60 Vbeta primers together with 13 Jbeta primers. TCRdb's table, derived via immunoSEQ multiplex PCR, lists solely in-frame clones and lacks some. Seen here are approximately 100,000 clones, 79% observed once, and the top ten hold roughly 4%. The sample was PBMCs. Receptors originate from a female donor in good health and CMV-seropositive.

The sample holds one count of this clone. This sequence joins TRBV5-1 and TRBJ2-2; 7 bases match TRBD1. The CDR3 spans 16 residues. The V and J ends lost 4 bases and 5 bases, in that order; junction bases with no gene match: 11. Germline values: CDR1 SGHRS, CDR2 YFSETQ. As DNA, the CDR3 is TGCGCCAGCAGCCGCTTAGGGACAGATGGGACCGGGGAGCTGTTTTTT. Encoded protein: CASSRLGTDGTGELFF.

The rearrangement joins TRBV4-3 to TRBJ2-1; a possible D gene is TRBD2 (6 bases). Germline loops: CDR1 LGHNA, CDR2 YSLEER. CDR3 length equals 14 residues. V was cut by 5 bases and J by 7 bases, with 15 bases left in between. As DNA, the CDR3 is TGCGCCAGCAGCACACAAACCGGGGGAAATGAGCAGTTCTTC. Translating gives CASSTQTGGNEQFF.

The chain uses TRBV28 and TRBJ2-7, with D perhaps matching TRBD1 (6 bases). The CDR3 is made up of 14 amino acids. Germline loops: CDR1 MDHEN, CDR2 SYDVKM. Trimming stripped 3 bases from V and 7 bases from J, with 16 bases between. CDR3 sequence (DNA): TGTGCCAGCAGTTTTATCCAGGGGCACTCGGAGCAGTACTTC. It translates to CASSFIQGHSEQYF.

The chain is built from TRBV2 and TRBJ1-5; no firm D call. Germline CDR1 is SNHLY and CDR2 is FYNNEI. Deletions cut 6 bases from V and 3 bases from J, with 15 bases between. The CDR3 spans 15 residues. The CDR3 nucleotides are TGTGCCAGCAGACACAAAGAGGGAAACAATCAGCCCCAGCATTTT. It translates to CASRHKEGNNQPQHF.

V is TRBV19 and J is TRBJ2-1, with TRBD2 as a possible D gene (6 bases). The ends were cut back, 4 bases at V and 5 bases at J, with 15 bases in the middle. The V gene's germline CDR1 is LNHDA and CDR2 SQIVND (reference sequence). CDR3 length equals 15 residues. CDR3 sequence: CASSRGTVRDNEQFF. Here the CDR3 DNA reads TGTGCCAGTAGTAGGGGGACTGTTCGGGACAATGAGCAGTTCTTC. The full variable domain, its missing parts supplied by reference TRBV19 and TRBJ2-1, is DGGITQSPKYLFRKEGQNVTLSCEQNLNHDAMYWYRQDPGQGLRLIYYSQIVNDFQKGDIAEGYSVSREKKESFPLTVTSAQKNPTAFYLCASSRGTVRDNEQFFGPGTRLTVL.

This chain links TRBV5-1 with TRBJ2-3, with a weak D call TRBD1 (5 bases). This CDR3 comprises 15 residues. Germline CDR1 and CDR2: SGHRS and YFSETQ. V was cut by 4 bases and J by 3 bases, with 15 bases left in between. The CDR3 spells CASSLQGIGTDTQYF. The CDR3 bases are TGCGCCAGCAGCCTCCAGGGAATAGGGACAGATACGCAGTATTTT.

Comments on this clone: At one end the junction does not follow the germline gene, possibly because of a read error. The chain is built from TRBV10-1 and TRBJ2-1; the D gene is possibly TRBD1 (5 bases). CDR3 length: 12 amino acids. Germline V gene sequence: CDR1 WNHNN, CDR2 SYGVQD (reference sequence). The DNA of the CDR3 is TGCGCCAGCAGTGACCCGGACAACGAGCAGTTCTTC. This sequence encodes CASSDPDNEQFF.

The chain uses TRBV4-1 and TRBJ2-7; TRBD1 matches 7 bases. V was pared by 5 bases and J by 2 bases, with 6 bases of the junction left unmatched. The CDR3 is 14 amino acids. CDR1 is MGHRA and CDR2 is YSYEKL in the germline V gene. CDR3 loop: CASSTRQGPYEQYF. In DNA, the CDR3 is TGCGCCAGCAGCACCCGACAGGGACCCTACGAGCAGTACTTC.

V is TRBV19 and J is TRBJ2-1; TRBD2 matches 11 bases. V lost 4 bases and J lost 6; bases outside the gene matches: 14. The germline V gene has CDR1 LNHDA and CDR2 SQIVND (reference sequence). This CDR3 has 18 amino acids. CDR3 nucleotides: TGTGCCAGTAGTACCCTTCCCCTTACTAGCGGGAGCCCCAATGAGCAGTTCTTC. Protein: CASSTLPLTSGSPNEQFF.

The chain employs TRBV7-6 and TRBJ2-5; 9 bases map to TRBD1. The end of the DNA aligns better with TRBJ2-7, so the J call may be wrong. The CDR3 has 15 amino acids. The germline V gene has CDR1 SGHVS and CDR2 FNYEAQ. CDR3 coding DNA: TGTGCCAGCAGCCTCAACAGGGGGCCAGGCTACGAGCAGTACTTC. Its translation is CASSLNRGPGYEQYF.

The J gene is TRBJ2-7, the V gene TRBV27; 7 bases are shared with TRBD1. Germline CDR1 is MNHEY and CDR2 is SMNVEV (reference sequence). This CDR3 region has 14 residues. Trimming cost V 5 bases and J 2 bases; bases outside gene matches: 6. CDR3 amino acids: CASSTRTGPYEQYF. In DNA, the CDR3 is TGTGCCAGCAGTACTCGGACAGGCCCCTACGAGCAGTACTTC.

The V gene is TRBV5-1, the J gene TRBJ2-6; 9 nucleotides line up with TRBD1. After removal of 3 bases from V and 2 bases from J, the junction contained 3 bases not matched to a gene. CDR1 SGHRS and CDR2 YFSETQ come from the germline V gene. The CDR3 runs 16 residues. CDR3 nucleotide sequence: TGCGCCAGCAGCTCCAACAGGGGGCCTGGGGCCAACGTCCTGACTTTC. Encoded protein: CASSSNRGPGANVLTF.

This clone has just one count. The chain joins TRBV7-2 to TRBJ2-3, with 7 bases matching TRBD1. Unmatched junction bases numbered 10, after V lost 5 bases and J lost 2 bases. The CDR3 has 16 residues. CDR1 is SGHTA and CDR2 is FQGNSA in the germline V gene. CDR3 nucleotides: TGTGCCAGCAGCCCGTCGGGACAGCATTTCACAGATACGCAGTATTTT. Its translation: CASSPSGQHFTDTQYF. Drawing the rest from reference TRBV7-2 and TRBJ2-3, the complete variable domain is GAGVSQSPSNKVTEKGKDVELRCDPISGHTALYWYRQSLGQGLEFLIYFQGNSAPDKSGLPSDRFSAERTGGSVSTLTIQRTQQEDSAVYLCASSPSGQHFTDTQYFGPGTRLTVL.

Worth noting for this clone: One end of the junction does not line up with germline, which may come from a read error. The CDR3 DNA is TGTGCCAGCAGCGATGGTCTCGCCAAAAACAGTCAGTACTTC. It yields the protein CASSDGLAKNSQYF. The chain links TRBV6-5 to TRBJ2-4, with D uncertain. From germline, CDR1 is MNHEY and CDR2 SVGAGI. This CDR3 comprises 14 residues.

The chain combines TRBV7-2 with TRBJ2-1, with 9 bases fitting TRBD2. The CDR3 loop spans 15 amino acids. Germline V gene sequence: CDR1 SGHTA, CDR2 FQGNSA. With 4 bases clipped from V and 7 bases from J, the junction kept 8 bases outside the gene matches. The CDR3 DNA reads TGTGCCAGCAGCTCTACCGGGACTAGCCATAATGAGCAGTTCTTC. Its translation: CASSSTGTSHNEQFF.

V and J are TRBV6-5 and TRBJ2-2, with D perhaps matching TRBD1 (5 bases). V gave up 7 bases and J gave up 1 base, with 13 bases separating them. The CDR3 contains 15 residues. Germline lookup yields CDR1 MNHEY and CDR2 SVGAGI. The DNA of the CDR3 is TGTGCCAGCACCCTAGGGGATCTGAACACCGGGGAGCTGTTTTTT. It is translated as CASTLGDLNTGELFF.

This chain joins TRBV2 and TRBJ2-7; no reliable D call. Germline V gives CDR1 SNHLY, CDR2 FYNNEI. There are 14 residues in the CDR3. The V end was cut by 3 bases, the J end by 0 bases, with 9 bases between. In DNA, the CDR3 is TGTGCCAGCAGTGAGTGGAGAAGCTCCTACGAGCAGTACTTC. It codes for CASSEWRSSYEQYF. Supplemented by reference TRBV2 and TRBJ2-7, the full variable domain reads EPEVTQTPSHQVTQMGQEVILRCVPISNHLYFYWYRQILGQKVEFLVSFYNNEISEKSEIFDDQFSVERPDGSNFTLKIRSTKLEDSAMYFCASSEWRSSYEQYFGPGTRLTVT.

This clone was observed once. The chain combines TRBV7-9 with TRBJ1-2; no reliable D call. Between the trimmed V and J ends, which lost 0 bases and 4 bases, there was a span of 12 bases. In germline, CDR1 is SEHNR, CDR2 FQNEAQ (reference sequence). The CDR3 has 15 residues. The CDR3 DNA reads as TGTGCCAGCAGCTTAGCGAACCCAACGGGCTATGGCTACACCTTC. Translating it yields CASSLANPTGYGYTF.

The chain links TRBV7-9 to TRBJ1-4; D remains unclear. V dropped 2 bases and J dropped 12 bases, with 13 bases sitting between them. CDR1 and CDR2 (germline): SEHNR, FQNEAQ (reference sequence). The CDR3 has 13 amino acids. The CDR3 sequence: CASSLSRLNELFF. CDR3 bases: TGTGCCAGCAGCTTATCCAGATTGAATGAACTGTTTTTT. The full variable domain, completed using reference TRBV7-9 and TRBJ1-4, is DTGVSQNPRHKITKRGQNVTFRCDPISEHNRLYWYRQTLGQGPEFLTYFQNEAQLEKSRLLSDRFSAERPKGSFSTLEIQRTEQGDSAMYLCASSLSRLNELFFGSGTQLSVL.

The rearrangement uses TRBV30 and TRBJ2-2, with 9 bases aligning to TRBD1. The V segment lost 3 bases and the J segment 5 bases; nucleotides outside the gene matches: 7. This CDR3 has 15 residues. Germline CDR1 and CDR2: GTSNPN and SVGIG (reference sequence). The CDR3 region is CAWRRDRVRTGELFF. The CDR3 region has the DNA TGTGCCTGGAGGAGGGACAGGGTGCGGACCGGGGAGCTGTTTTTT.